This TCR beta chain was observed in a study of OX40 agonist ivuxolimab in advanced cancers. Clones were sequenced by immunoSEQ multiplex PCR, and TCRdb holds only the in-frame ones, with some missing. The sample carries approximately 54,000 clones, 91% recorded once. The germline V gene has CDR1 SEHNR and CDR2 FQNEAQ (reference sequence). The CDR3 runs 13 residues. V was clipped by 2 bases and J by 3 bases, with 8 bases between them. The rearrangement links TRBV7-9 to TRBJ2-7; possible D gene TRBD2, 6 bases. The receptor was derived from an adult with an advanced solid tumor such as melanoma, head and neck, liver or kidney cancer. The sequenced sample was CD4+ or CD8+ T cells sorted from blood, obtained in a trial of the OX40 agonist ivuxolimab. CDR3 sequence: CASSLRENYEQYF. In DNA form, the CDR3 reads TGTGCCAGCAGCTTACGGGAGAACTACGAGCAGTACTTC. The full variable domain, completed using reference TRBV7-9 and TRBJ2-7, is DTGVSQNPRHKITKRGQNVTFRCDPISEHNRLYWYRQTLGQGPEFLTYFQNEAQLEKSRLLSDRFSAERPKGSFSTLEIQRTEQGDSAMYLCASSLRENYEQYFGPGTRLTVT.